The T cell receptor beta chain under discussion was sequenced for a study of blood T cell repertoires in COVID-19. Trimming took off 8 bases at V and 4 bases at J, with 15 bases between the two ends. The CDR3 is 13 residues long. Looked up from germline, CDR1 is SGHRS and CDR2 is YFSETQ. The data were produced by immunoSEQ multiplex PCR, yet TCRdb's version contains in-frame clones alone and is incomplete. The sample lists more than 100,000 clones; 85% to 90% were seen once. The chain recombines TRBV5-1 with TRBJ1-1, with TRBD1 as a possible D gene (5 bases). Sample: peripheral blood. The sequence was obtained from a woman aged 70 to 79 with acute or convalescent COVID-19. The chain's CDR3 is CASHYGGSTEAFF. CDR3 DNA: TGCGCCAGTCATTACGGGGGAAGCACTGAAGCTTTCTTT.